This is a list of T cell receptor beta chains from one sample in a study of cytomegalovirus exposure and HLA in healthy donors. Method: immunoSEQ multiplex PCR; TCRdb's copy keeps in-frame clones and lacks some. The specimen's table records 55,000 to 75,000 clones. Sequenced input: PBMCs. These receptors all come from a male donor in good health and CMV-seronegative. The CDR3 runs from the conserved cysteine through the conserved F or W. A D gene is named only where the DNA matches it firmly.

TRBV7-9,.,TRBJ1-3,TGTGCCAGCAGCCGCCAGAGACACCGCTCTGGAAACACCATATATTTT,CASSRQRHRSGNTIYF
TRBV23-1,TRBD1,TRBJ2-7,TGCGCCAGCAGTCACCGGGTCCCCTCACAGGGGGTCTACGAGCAGTACTTC,CASSHRVPSQGVYEQYF
TRBV4-2,.,TRBJ1-4,TGTGCCAGCGGAATGGCAGGGTGGGGGGGGAATGAAAAACTGTTTTTT,CASGMAGWGGNEKLFF
TRBV28,TRBD1,TRBJ2-7,TGTGCCAGCAGTCACCCAGTGCAGGACAGGGGGCGGCCTGGCGAGCAGTACTTC,CASSHPVQDRGRPGEQYF
TRBV7-2,TRBD2,TRBJ2-5,TGTGCCAGCAGCATCGGGACTAGCGGTCAAGAGACCCAGTACTTC,CASSIGTSGQETQYF
TRBV6-1,TRBD1,TRBJ2-1,TGTGCCAGCAGGGGGACAGGGAGGTTGTTGGGGCAGTTCTTC,CASRGTGRLLGQFF
TRBV7-9,.,TRBJ2-3,TGTGCCAGCTCCAGAACAACAGGGGGGGCAGATACGCAGTATTTT,CASSRTTGGADTQYF
TRBV7-2,.,TRBJ2-7,TGTGCCAGCAGCCGGACAAGCTCCTACGAGCAGTACTTC,CASSRTSSYEQYF
TRBV29-1,.,TRBJ1-1,TGCAGCGTTGAAGATCAAAAGAACACTGAAGCTTTCTTT,CSVEDQKNTEAFF
TRBV6-5,.,TRBJ1-1,TGTGCCAGCAGCCCCGCGGGTGAAAAAGCTTTCTTT,CASSPAGEKAFF
TRBV28,TRBD2,TRBJ2-1,TGTGCCAGCAGGTCCGGGACTAGCGGGAAGAATGAGCAGTTCTTC,CASRSGTSGKNEQFF
TRBV19,.,TRBJ1-1,TGTGCCAGTAGTCGACAGAACACTGAAGCTTTCTTT,CASSRQNTEAFF
TRBV4-3,TRBD1,TRBJ2-7,TGCGCCAGCAGCCAAGGGTTGTACAGGGGGCTCGGGGAGCAGTACTTC,CASSQGLYRGLGEQYF
TRBV19,TRBD2,TRBJ2-1,TGTGCCAGTAGTATGAGAGCGGGAGGTCCCTACAATGAGCAGTTCTTC,CASSMRAGGPYNEQFF
TRBV5-1,.,TRBJ2-5,TGCGCCAGCAGCTTGGGTCGGGGAGGAGAGACCCCGTACTTC,CASSLGRGGETPYF
TRBV4-3,.,TRBJ2-1,TGCGCCAGCAGCCAAGAAAAGGGGAATTTGAACAATGAGCAGTTCTTC,CASSQEKGNLNNEQFF
TRBV7-2,TRBD1,TRBJ2-5,TGTGCCAGCAGCTCCCTTGGACAGGGGGGAGAGACCCAGTACTTC,CASSSLGQGGETQYF
TRBV4-3,TRBD1,TRBJ1-1,TGCGCCAGCAGCCAAGAGGGGACAGGGGATAAAGCTTTCTTT,CASSQEGTGDKAFF
TRBV9,TRBD1,TRBJ2-7,TGTGCCAGCAGCGTAAGTGGGACAGGGGCCTACGAGCAGTACTTC,CASSVSGTGAYEQYF
TRBV28,TRBD1,TRBJ1-2,TGTGCCAGCAGTTCAGGACAGGGCCTGGAGGGCTACACCTTC,CASSSGQGLEGYTF
TRBV19,.,TRBJ2-7,TGTGCCAGTAGTATTACCGGGTCTGCCTACGAGCAGTACTTC,CASSITGSAYEQYF
TRBV6-5,TRBD1,TRBJ1-4,TGTGCCAGCAGTCGGACAGGGCTTCAAAATGAAAAACTGTTTTTT,CASSRTGLQNEKLFF
TRBV5-1,.,TRBJ2-7,TGCGCCAGCAGCTTGTTGGGGGGGCCTTCCTACGAGCAGTACTTC,CASSLLGGPSYEQYF
TRBV28,.,TRBJ2-3,TGTGCCAGCGCTAGGAGGTCGAGCACAGATACGCAGTATTTT,CASARRSSTDTQYF
TRBV7-2,.,TRBJ1-2,TGTGCCAGCAGCCCTATAGTGTCCTATGGCTACACCTTC,CASSPIVSYGYTF
TRBV9,TRBD1,TRBJ2-7,TGTGCCAGCAGCGTAGAAAGTACAGGGGCCTACGAGCAGTACTTC,CASSVESTGAYEQYF
TRBV6-5,TRBD1,TRBJ1-2,TGTGCCAGCAGTTGGCGACAGGGGGCGGGAGGCTACACCTTC,CASSWRQGAGGYTF
TRBV6-5,.,TRBJ2-4,TGTGCCAGCAGAAACCCCTTTGAGGCCAAAAACATTCAGTACTTC,CASRNPFEAKNIQYF
TRBV18,.,TRBJ1-1,TGTGCCAGCTCACCCCGGGACATAAGGAACACTGAAGCTTTCTTT,CASSPRDIRNTEAFF
TRBV7-2,.,TRBJ1-4,TGTGCCAGCAGCTTAACAGGGCGAGGTGAAAAACTGTTTTTT,CASSLTGRGEKLFF
TRBV7-2,TRBD1,TRBJ2-3,TGTGCCAGCAGCTTAGGACAGGGGACAGATACGCAGTATTTT,CASSLGQGTDTQYF
TRBV2,.,TRBJ1-5,TGTGCCAGCCATGGGCAGGCCAACAATCAGCCCCAGCATTTT,CASHGQANNQPQHF
TRBV7-2,TRBD1,TRBJ2-2,TGTGCCAGCAGTCGACAGGGGAACACCGGGGAGCTGTTTTTT,CASSRQGNTGELFF
TRBV18,TRBD2,TRBJ2-7,TGTGCCAGCTCACCCCTGACTAGCGGGGGATCCTACGAGCAGTACTTC,CASSPLTSGGSYEQYF
TRBV25-1,.,TRBJ2-3,TGTGCCAGCAGTGAATATCCCACCGTTGGCAGTCATACGCAGTATTTT,CASSEYPTVGSHTQYF
TRBV6-6,.,TRBJ1-2,TGTGCCAGCAGTTCCCCTCCGGACACAACTAACTATGGCTACACCTTC,CASSSPPDTTNYGYTF
TRBV14,.,TRBJ2-5,TGTGCCAGCAGCCACTCCTTGGCGGTCGTGGAGACCCAGTACTTC,CASSHSLAVVETQYF
TRBV13,TRBD2,TRBJ2-1,TGTGCCAGCAGCCCTGCTATGACTAGCGGGCTCTCCGACAATGAGCAGTTCTTC,CASSPAMTSGLSDNEQFF
TRBV7-2,TRBD1,TRBJ1-2,TGTGCCAGCAGCCTCAAAGGGACAGGGGTTAGTTATGGCTACACCTTC,CASSLKGTGVSYGYTF
TRBV19,TRBD1,TRBJ1-5,TGTGCCAGCAGCGACAGGGGGCGGTGGAACGGCAATCAGCCCCAGCATTTT,CASSDRGRWNGNQPQHF
TRBV7-2,TRBD1,TRBJ1-6,TGTGCCAGCAGCGCAGGGGACAGTCGTTCACCCCTACACTTT,CASSAGDSRSPLHF
TRBV28,.,TRBJ1-2,TGTGCCAGCAGTCCAGGGTTTCTTAGCTATGGCTACACCTTC,CASSPGFLSYGYTF